The rows below give T cell receptor beta chains drawn from one sample of a study of siplizumab effects on memory and regulatory T cells. Sequencing was performed with immunoSEQ multiplex PCR; in TCRdb, only in-frame clones are kept and a portion is missing. The sample lists about 72,000 clones; less than 95% were seen once. Sequencing input: CD8+ T cells sorted from blood. These receptors were taken from a human donor in good health. Both conserved end residues are trimmed from each CDR3.

V: TRBV5-4
J: TRBJ1-2
CDR3: ASSFPGQGRYGYT

V: TRBV4-1
J: TRBJ2-2
CDR3: ASSQAGTPGELF

V: TRBV5-4
J: TRBJ2-5
CDR3: ASSLSKVETQY

V: TRBV4-2
J: TRBJ2-7
CDR3: ASSQVGQTYERY

V: TRBV6-5
J: TRBJ2-1
CDR3: ASSFGSSRNEQF

V: TRBV5-1
J: TRBJ2-3
CDR3: ASSLVGVVSTDTQY

V: TRBV4-1
J: TRBJ2-3
CDR3: ASSPIASTDTQY

V: TRBV5-1
J: TRBJ2-7
CDR3: ASSLRTGGEQY

V: TRBV9
J: TRBJ2-7
CDR3: ASSVLPGADEQY

V: TRBV19
J: TRBJ2-1
CDR3: ASTTLLAGVPYNEQF

V: TRBV29-1
J: TRBJ1-4
CDR3: SVDGGPTNEKLF

V: TRBV9
J: TRBJ1-6
CDR3: ASSVLDSSNSPLH

V: TRBV19
J: TRBJ2-7
CDR3: ASSNGAYEQY

V: TRBV2
J: TRBJ2-3
CDR3: ASRDSDGYLSTDTQY

V: TRBV6-1
J: TRBJ1-1
CDR3: ASSDPTGTEAF

V: TRBV7-9
J: TRBJ1-4
CDR3: ASSAPGTANEKLF

V: TRBV6-5
J: TRBJ2-7
CDR3: ASRSGTGAYEQY

V: TRBV4-1
J: TRBJ1-5
CDR3: ASSQVERQPQH

V: TRBV5-6
J: TRBJ2-7
CDR3: ASSPWTGSSYEQY

V: TRBV6-1
J: TRBJ1-2
CDR3: ASRDSRAYYGYT

V: TRBV5-5
J: TRBJ2-7
CDR3: ASRSDMSYEQY

V: TRBV7-9
J: TRBJ1-1
CDR3: ASSASGTGVITEAF

V: TRBV7-2
J: TRBJ2-7
CDR3: ASSLSPGTYEQY

V: TRBV4-1
J: TRBJ2-7
CDR3: ASSQHLNNPGGEQY

V: TRBV9
J: TRBJ1-2
CDR3: ASSVVSWDNYGYT

V: TRBV5-1
J: TRBJ2-1
CDR3: ASSLLASGDYNEQF

V: TRBV30
J: TRBJ1-5
CDR3: AWSPGGQPQH

V: TRBV4-2
J: TRBJ2-7
CDR3: ASSPRLAGDYEQY

V: TRBV19
J: TRBJ1-1
CDR3: ASSISPGQPNTEAF

V: TRBV14
J: TRBJ2-3
CDR3: ASSQDSTDTQY

V: TRBV19
J: TRBJ2-7
CDR3: ASSMGTSGAYEQY

V: TRBV6-5
J: TRBJ1-1
CDR3: ASSYTGNTEAF

V: TRBV4-1
J: TRBJ2-7
CDR3: ASSQSGTGNPSYEQY

V: TRBV19
J: TRBJ2-7
CDR3: ASSMWEGNEQY

V: TRBV19
J: TRBJ2-1
CDR3: ASSPLGPEQF

V: TRBV12-5
J: TRBJ2-7
CDR3: ASGLSAGSSYEQY

V: TRBV27
J: TRBJ2-3
CDR3: ASSFLAGGNRDTQY

V: TRBV27
J: TRBJ2-5
CDR3: ASRPGLAVIGTQY

V: TRBV5-1
J: TRBJ2-2
CDR3: ASSLAGTGELF

V: TRBV6-5
J: TRBJ2-7
CDR3: ASSYGRGRHEQY

V: TRBV11-2
J: TRBJ2-3
CDR3: ASSQPFSGGVSTDTQY

V: TRBV29-1
J: TRBJ2-3
CDR3: SVDGFLAPYSTDTQY

V: TRBV9
J: TRBJ2-7
CDR3: ASSPLSSGQFSYEQY

V: TRBV7-8
J: TRBJ1-6
CDR3: ASSERGQSSLH

V: TRBV6-1
J: TRBJ2-1
CDR3: ASSGTPSSYNEQF

V: TRBV7-9
J: TRBJ2-1
CDR3: ASSFISAGGYEQF

V: TRBV19
J: TRBJ2-1
CDR3: ATSDWSSYNEQF

V: TRBV19
J: TRBJ2-7
CDR3: ASSIPGEQY

V: TRBV28
J: TRBJ2-7
CDR3: ASSDPRGRAEQY

V: TRBV2
J: TRBJ2-7
CDR3: ASSEILAGSYEQY

V: TRBV7-7
J: TRBJ2-2
CDR3: ASSLGGGRGGELF

V: TRBV5-1
J: TRBJ1-1
CDR3: ASSLSGSNTEAF

V: TRBV2
J: TRBJ2-2
CDR3: ASEEVGQGVTGELF

V: TRBV9
J: TRBJ1-6
CDR3: ASSVGSSYNSPLH

V: TRBV30
J: TRBJ2-1
CDR3: AWSEGSGGEQF